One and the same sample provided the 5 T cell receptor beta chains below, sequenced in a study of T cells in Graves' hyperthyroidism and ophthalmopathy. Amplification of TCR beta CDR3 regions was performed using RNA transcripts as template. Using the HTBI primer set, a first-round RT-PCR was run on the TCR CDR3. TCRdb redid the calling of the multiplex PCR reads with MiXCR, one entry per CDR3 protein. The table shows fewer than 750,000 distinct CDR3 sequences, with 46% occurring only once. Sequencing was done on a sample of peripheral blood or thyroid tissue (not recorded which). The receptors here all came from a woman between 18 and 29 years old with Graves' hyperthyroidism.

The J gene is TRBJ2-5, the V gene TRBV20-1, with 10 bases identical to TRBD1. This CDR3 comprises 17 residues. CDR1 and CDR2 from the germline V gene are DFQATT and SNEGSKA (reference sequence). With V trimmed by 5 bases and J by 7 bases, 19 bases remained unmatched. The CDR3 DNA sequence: TGCAGTGCTCCGGGACAGGGGTCCTCCCGGCCGCATTGGACCCAGTACTTC. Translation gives CSAPGQGSSRPHWTQYF.

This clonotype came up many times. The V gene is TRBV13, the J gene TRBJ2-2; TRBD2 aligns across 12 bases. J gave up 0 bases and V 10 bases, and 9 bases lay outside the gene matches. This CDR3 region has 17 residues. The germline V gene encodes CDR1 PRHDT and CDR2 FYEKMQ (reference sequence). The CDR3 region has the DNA TGTGCCACCGGGACTAGCGGGTTAATTCCGAACACCGGGGAGCTGTTTTTT. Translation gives CATGTSGLIPNTGELFF. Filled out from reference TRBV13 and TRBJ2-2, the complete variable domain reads AAGVIQSPRHLIKEKRETATLKCYPIPRHDTVYWYQQGPGQDPQFLISFYEKMQSDKGSIPDRFSAQQFSDYHSELNMSSLELGDSALYFCATGTSGLIPNTGELFFGEGSRLTVL.

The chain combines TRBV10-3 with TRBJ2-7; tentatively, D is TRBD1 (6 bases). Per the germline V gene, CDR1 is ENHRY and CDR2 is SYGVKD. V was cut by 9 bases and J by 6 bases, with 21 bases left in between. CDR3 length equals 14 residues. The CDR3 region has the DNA TGTGCCATACAAAGCGGACAGTCGGCGGGCGAGCAGTACTTC. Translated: CAIQSGQSAGEQYF.

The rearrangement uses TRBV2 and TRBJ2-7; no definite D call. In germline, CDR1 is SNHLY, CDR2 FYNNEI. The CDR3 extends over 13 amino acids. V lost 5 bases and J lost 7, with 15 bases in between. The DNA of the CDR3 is TGTGCCAGCAGTAAAAGACCGCACAATGAGCAGTACTTC. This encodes CASSKRPHNEQYF.

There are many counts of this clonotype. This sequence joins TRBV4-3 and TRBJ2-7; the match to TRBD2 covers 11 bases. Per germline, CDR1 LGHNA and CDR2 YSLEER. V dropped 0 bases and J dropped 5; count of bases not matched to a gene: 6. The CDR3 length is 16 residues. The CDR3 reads CASSQDSLAGANEQYF. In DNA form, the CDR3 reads TGCGCCAGCAGCCAAGATTCACTAGCGGGAGCCAACGAGCAGTACTTC.